This TCR beta chain is drawn from a study of T-cell reconstitution after alpha-beta-depleted transplantation in children. This clonotype was counted a few times. What it recognizes is unknown. The library targeted TCRbeta and was prepared with unique molecular identifiers. TCRdb used MiXCR to reprocess the PCR reads, holding one entry per CDR3 protein. This repertoire shows about 980,000 distinct CDR3 sequences, 25% to 30% found once; its top ten account for around 30%. The ends were cut back, 0 bases at V and 1 base at J, with 5 bases in the middle. The CDR3 is 14 amino acids. From germline, CDR1 is SGDLS and CDR2 YYNGEE. The study, taken as a whole, reports: The study traced high day-60 TCRbeta diversity in some patients to surviving recipient T cells and thymic progenitors. Expanded graft clones, several hundred of them, were reportedly the source of alpha-beta T cells about two months after transplant. By one year post-transplant, T-cell counts and diversity largely arose from T cells that were newly produced.

The rearrangement links TRBV9 to TRBJ1-3; no definite D call. Material: PBMCs, mostly from graft donor cells, obtained 360 days after TCRalphabeta/CD19-depleted stem cell transplant. This receptor was taken from a boy under three years old who had a stem cell transplant for SCID, so the T cells may come from the graft donor. This CDR3 is CASSVAGSGNTIYF. CDR3 DNA sequence: TGTGCCAGCAGCGTAGCGGGGTCTGGAAACACCATATATTTT.